This TCR beta chain comes out of a study of CD8+ T cells in alopecia areata. At the level of the study: Treated patients were dosed with oral tofacitinib, taking 5 to 10 mg twice daily. Study conclusions and caveats: Among the top 100, expanded CD8+ clones, as well as scalp clonality, were significantly decreased by tofacitinib. Sequence data from scalp samples additionally include resident alphabeta T cells of normal skin.

This sample's treatment: oral pan-JAK inhibitor, 5-10 mg twice daily. Extracted RNA was reverse transcribed, and the resulting cDNA served as sequencing template. The table came from immunoSEQ multiplex PCR; TCRdb's copy has only in-frame clones and leaves some out. The sample records 90,000 to 130,000 clones, around three fifths being singletons. The CDR3 covers 14 residues. V lost 2 bases to trimming and J lost 5 bases, with 13 bases between them. In germline, CDR1 is LNHDA, CDR2 SQIVND (reference sequence). With regard to this clone: Its antigen is still unknown.

The chain links TRBV19 to TRBJ2-7, with D possibly TRBD1 on 5 matching bases. This sequence was found in a human donor with alopecia areata. Material: CD8+ T cells sorted from blood, obtained at week 24, from a patient treated with tofacitinib. The CDR3 region has the DNA TGTGCCAGTAGTATACATCGGGCAGGGCACGAGCAGTACTTC. Protein: CASSIHRAGHEQYF.